This T cell receptor beta chain was profiled in a study of blood T cell repertoires in COVID-19. Germline CDR1 is ENHRY and CDR2 is SYGVKD. The CDR3 loop spans 16 amino acids. Trimming removed 6 bases at V and 11 bases at J, with 28 bases between. Data came from immunoSEQ multiplex PCR; TCRdb stores just in-frame clones and leaves some out. The repertoire holds approximately 60,000 clones, about 94% seen once, with roughly 2.7% in the top ten. Sequencing used peripheral blood. V usage is TRBV10-3 and J usage is TRBJ1-2; tentative D call: TRBD1 (5 bases). The receptor was derived from a man aged 65 to 79 with active COVID-19. CDR3 region: CAIRANNRGLGTGYTF. In nucleotides, the CDR3 is TGTGCCATCAGAGCCAATAATCGGGGCTTGGGGACTGGGTACACCTTC.